This TCR beta chain was captured by sequencing in a study of shared clonotypes between healthy human individuals. Overall study findings and caveats: Researchers found naive subsets generally carried larger estimated richness than memory subsets.

A few counts support this clone. Its antigen is still unknown. Sequencing used immunoSEQ multiplex PCR; TCRdb keeps in-frame clones, though not all of them. Of 550,000 to 800,000 clones in the sample, roughly 70% were seen once. V lost 4 bases and J 0 bases, leaving 16 bases between the germline ends. Germline CDR1 reads SGDLS; CDR2 reads YYNGEE. The CDR3 consists of 17 residues. Sequencing used memory CD4+ T cells sorted from blood. The sample's subset: CD45RA-negative fraction. V gene TRBV9 combines with J gene TRBJ2-2; tentatively, D is TRBD2 (6 bases). This clonotype was obtained from a woman younger than 45 in good health. CDR3 in amino acids: CASSTPGLLANTGELFF. The CDR3 DNA follows: TGTGCCAGCAGCACCCCGGGACTCCTAGCGAACACCGGGGAGCTGTTTTTT.